These 28 T cell receptor beta chains were all obtained from the same sample, sequenced in a study of blood T cell repertoires in COVID-19. Profiling relied on immunoSEQ multiplex PCR, and the TCRdb table lists in-frame clones only, not all of them. This repertoire shows around 110,000 clones, about 85% found once; its top ten account for approximately 1.5%. The sample was peripheral blood. These receptor sequences come from a man aged 35-49 years with acute or convalescent COVID-19.

This rearrangement joins TRBV28 to TRBJ1-6; 8 nucleotides align to TRBD1. V trimming: 4 bases; J trimming: 12 bases; junction bases outside the gene matches: 11. This CDR3 spans 15 amino acids. Germline values: CDR1 MDHEN, CDR2 SYDVKM. CDR3 sequence reads: CASSSKRQGLGPLHF. The CDR3 bases are TGTGCCAGCAGTTCCAAAAGACAGGGGCTCGGACCCCTCCACTTT. The full variable domain, its missing parts supplied by reference TRBV28 and TRBJ1-6, is DVKVTQSSRYLVKRTGEKVFLECVQDMDHENMFWYRQDPGLGLRLIYFSYDVKMKEKGDIPEGYSVSREKKERFSLILESASTNQTSMYLCASSSKRQGLGPLHFGNGTRLTVT.

The V and J genes are TRBV19 and TRBJ1-2, with D maybe TRBD1 (5 bases). V lost 3 bases and J lost 2, with 19 bases in between. Germline CDR1 is LNHDA and CDR2 is SQIVND (reference sequence). The CDR3 length is 17 residues. The CDR3 loop is CASSMSRDYFGNYGYTF. CDR3 nucleotides: TGTGCCAGTAGTATGTCCCGGGACTATTTTGGGAACTATGGCTACACCTTC.

A single count supports this clone. The chain links TRBV6-2 or TRBV6-3 to TRBJ2-5; a weak D match, TRBD1 (5 bases). V lost 2 bases and J lost 3, with 13 bases in between. The CDR3 spans 15 residues. Looked up from germline, CDR1 is MNHEY and CDR2 is SVGEGT. CDR3 sequence reads: CASSYGGAGKETQYF. CDR3 bases: TGTGCCAGCAGTTACGGTGGGGCAGGGAAAGAGACCCAGTACTTC.

This chain links TRBV19 with TRBJ2-6; D perhaps matches TRBD1 (6 bases). Trimming stripped 10 bases from V and 2 bases from J, with 9 bases between. This CDR3 is built from 13 residues. CDR1 and CDR2 from the germline V gene are LNHDA and SQIVND (reference sequence). The CDR3 loop reads CATGVAGANVLTF. Written as DNA, the CDR3 is TGTGCCACAGGGGTAGCTGGGGCCAACGTCCTGACTTTC.

The rearrangement links TRBV11-1 to TRBJ2-1; unclear D gene. In germline, CDR1 is SGHAT, CDR2 FQDESV (reference sequence). V was trimmed by 2 bases and J by 4 bases, leaving 6 bases between them. This CDR3 spans 13 amino acids. The CDR3 spells CASSLPYYNEQFF. In DNA, the CDR3 is TGTGCCAGCAGCTTACCCTATTACAATGAGCAGTTCTTC.

The rearrangement joins TRBV7-9 to TRBJ1-5; D ambiguous. The CDR3 consists of 12 residues. Trimming shortened V by 8 bases and J by 1 base, and 6 bases separated the two germline ends. Germline CDR1 and CDR2: SEHNR and FQNEAQ (reference sequence). The CDR3 protein is CASSTSNQPQHF. The CDR3 DNA follows: TGTGCCAGCTCCACAAGCAATCAGCCCCAGCATTTT. Filled out from reference TRBV7-9 and TRBJ1-5, the complete variable domain reads DTGVSQNPRHKITKRGQNVTFRCDPISEHNRLYWYRQTLGQGPEFLTYFQNEAQLEKSRLLSDRFSAERPKGSFSTLEIQRTEQGDSAMYLCASSTSNQPQHFGDGTRLSIL.

V and J are TRBV2 and TRBJ2-3; TRBD2 might be the D (5 bases). The CDR3 extends over 13 amino acids. Trimming cost V 7 bases and J 6 bases, with 14 bases left between them. Germline lookup yields CDR1 SNHLY and CDR2 FYNNEI. The CDR3 reads CASIGETRDTQYF. In DNA, the CDR3 is TGTGCCAGCATCGGGGAGACTCGGGATACGCAGTATTTT.

The rearrangement uses TRBV19 and TRBJ1-2; tentatively, D is TRBD1 (6 bases). V lost 5 bases, J lost 4 bases, and 20 bases lay in between. This CDR3 has 16 amino acids. The germline V gene has CDR1 LNHDA and CDR2 SQIVND (reference sequence). CDR3 residues: CASSPGPLQGAYGYTF. CDR3 DNA sequence: TGTGCCAGTAGTCCAGGGCCCCTACAGGGAGCCTATGGCTACACCTTC.

The chain uses TRBV3-1 (or the pseudogene TRBV3-2) and TRBJ1-5; 8 bases align to TRBD1. The CDR3 runs 15 residues. V lost 4 bases, J lost 3 bases, and 5 bases stayed unmatched. Germline lookup yields CDR1 LGHDT and CDR2 YNNKEL (reference sequence). The CDR3 region has the DNA TGTGCCAGCAGCCCCCGACAGGGGATCAATCAGCCCCAGCATTTT. Its translation: CASSPRQGINQPQHF.

The chain couples TRBV5-1 to TRBJ2-7; TRBD1 agrees at 9 bases. J lost 5 bases, V lost 4 bases, and 13 bases had no gene match. Germline V gene sequence: CDR1 SGHRS, CDR2 YFSETQ. The CDR3 sequence is 16 residues long. The CDR3 region is CASSPPGTGGLDEQYF. For the CDR3, the DNA is TGCGCCAGCAGCCCTCCGGGTACAGGGGGCTTGGACGAGCAGTACTTC.

The chain employs TRBV5-1 and TRBJ2-5; D uncertain. CDR1 SGHRS and CDR2 YFSETQ come from the germline V gene. The V end lost 0 bases, the J end lost 0 bases, and 6 bases lay between the germline ends. The CDR3 loop spans 14 amino acids. The CDR3, as DNA: TGCGCCAGCAGCTTGGTTCCCAACCAAGAGACCCAGTACTTC. Amino acid sequence: CASSLVPNQETQYF.

The chain combines TRBV2 with TRBJ1-6, with D perhaps matching TRBD1 (6 bases). The V and J ends lost 6 bases and 4 bases respectively, with 10 bases between them. Germline V CDR1 and CDR2: SNHLY, FYNNEI. This CDR3 is 14 amino acids long. CDR3 sequence reads: CASRLGQYNSPLHF. In DNA, the CDR3 is TGTGCCAGCAGACTCGGACAGTATAATTCACCCCTCCACTTT.

The chain employs TRBV6-1 and TRBJ1-2, with 9 bases aligning to TRBD1. Germline CDR1 is MNHNS and CDR2 is SASEGT. The CDR3 consists of 16 residues. After removal of 1 base from V and 7 bases from J, the junction contained 10 bases not matched to a gene. Here the CDR3 reads CASSEGGTGIYVGYTF. The CDR3 DNA sequence: TGTGCCAGCAGTGAAGGTGGGACAGGGATCTATGTTGGCTACACCTTC.

The V gene is TRBV28, the J gene TRBJ1-2, with 8 bases fitting TRBD1. The V gene end was trimmed by 2 bases and the J gene end by 6 bases; junction bases not matched to a gene: 8. Germline CDR1 reads MDHEN; CDR2 reads SYDVKM. The CDR3 loop spans 15 amino acids. CDR3 coding DNA: TGTGCCAGCAGTTTACCCTACAGGGGGAGGAATGGCTACACCTTC. This translates into CASSLPYRGRNGYTF.

The chain is built from TRBV6-5 and TRBJ2-7; D not resolved. This CDR3 spans 12 amino acids. Germline lookup yields CDR1 MNHEY and CDR2 SVGAGI. The V gene lost 6 bases and the J gene lost 6 bases, with 12 bases spanning the gap. CDR3 region: CASRALGSEQYF. The CDR3, as DNA: TGTGCCAGCAGAGCCCTAGGTTCCGAGCAGTACTTC.

This clone was seen more than once but under ten times. J is TRBJ1-6 and V is TRBV5-1, with D perhaps matching TRBD1 (5 bases). The ends were cut back, 4 bases at V and 5 bases at J, with 16 bases in the middle. Germline V CDR1 and CDR2: SGHRS, YFSETQ. The CDR3 loop spans 16 amino acids. The CDR3 region has the DNA TGCGCCAGCAGCCGCCTGGGGGGTGCGGATAATTCACCCCTCCACTTT. This codes for CASSRLGGADNSPLHF.

The chain carries TRBV19 and TRBJ1-5, with 8 bases identical to TRBD1. V shed 6 bases, J shed 6 bases, and the junction held 10 bases outside the gene matches. Germline V gene sequence: CDR1 LNHDA, CDR2 SQIVND (reference sequence). CDR3 length: 15 amino acids. In DNA, the CDR3 is TGTGCCAGTAGCCCTTGGAGGACAGGGCCTCAGCCCCAGCATTTT. Translating gives CASSPWRTGPQPQHF.

V is TRBV6-1 and J is TRBJ2-7; possibly TRBD2 for D (5 bases). CDR1 and CDR2 (germline): MNHNS, SASEGT. The CDR3 is 17 residues long. The V gene lost 0 bases and the J gene lost 0 bases, with 15 bases spanning the gap. In DNA, the CDR3 is TGTGCCAGCAGTGAAGCGCTAATCGGGGAATTCTCCTACGAGCAGTACTTC. Its translation: CASSEALIGEFSYEQYF.

The chain combines TRBV29-1 with TRBJ2-3; possible D gene TRBD1, 5 bases. CDR3 length equals 15 residues. With 2 bases removed from V and 4 bases from J, the gap between germline ends came to 16 bases. CDR1 is SQVTM and CDR2 is ANQGSEA in the germline V gene. In nucleotides, the CDR3 is TGCAGCGTTGAATGGACACCTACCCCCCCAGATACGCAGTATTTT. Amino acids: CSVEWTPTPPDTQYF.

This clone has a handful of counts. This chain connects TRBV18 to TRBJ2-3; 8 bases are a match to TRBD1. CDR3 length equals 15 residues. With V trimmed by 5 bases and J by 2 bases, 6 bases remained unmatched. From germline, CDR1 is KGHSH and CDR2 LQKENI. The CDR3 DNA sequence: TGTGCCAGCTCAACGCAGGGGGCTGTCACAGATACGCAGTATTTT. Translated: CASSTQGAVTDTQYF.

This chain uses TRBV18 with TRBJ2-7, with 13 bases fitting TRBD2. The CDR3 spans 15 residues. V was clipped by 4 bases and J by 7 bases; unmatched bases: 7. CDR1 and CDR2 from the germline V gene are KGHSH and LQKENI. The CDR3 sequence: CASSHRTSGSVEQYF. Here the CDR3 DNA reads TGTGCCAGCTCACATAGGACTAGCGGGAGCGTGGAGCAGTACTTC. The whole variable domain, filled in from reference TRBV18 and TRBJ2-7, reads NAGVMQNPRHLVRRRGQEARLRCSPMKGHSHVYWYRQLPEEGLKFMVYLQKENIIDESGMPKERFSAEFPKEGPSILRIQQVVRGDSAAYFCASSHRTSGSVEQYFGPGTRLTVT.

The chain employs TRBV6-4 and TRBJ1-1; TRBD1 agrees at 7 bases. This CDR3 is built from 17 residues. The V gene's germline CDR1 is MRHNA and CDR2 SNTAGT. The V and J ends lost 7 bases and 1 base, in that order; junction bases with no gene match: 15. In DNA form, the CDR3 reads TGTGCCAGCACCAGCTCCTCGCCCGGGACAGAGAACACTGAAGCTTTCTTT. It is translated as CASTSSSPGTENTEAFF.

The chain has TRBV19 and TRBJ2-2; weak D call: TRBD1 (7 bases). Germline V CDR1 and CDR2: LNHDA, SQIVND (reference sequence). The V end was cut by 5 bases, the J end by 3 bases, with 19 bases between. The CDR3 consists of 17 residues. Written as DNA, the CDR3 is TGTGCCAGTAGTCTGCGGGGCACAGGGGTGGACACCGGGGAGCTGTTTTTT. Its translation: CASSLRGTGVDTGELFF. Supplemented by reference TRBV19 and TRBJ2-2, the full variable domain reads DGGITQSPKYLFRKEGQNVTLSCEQNLNHDAMYWYRQDPGQGLRLIYYSQIVNDFQKGDIAEGYSVSREKKESFPLTVTSAQKNPTAFYLCASSLRGTGVDTGELFFGEGSRLTVL.

The chain carries TRBV11-2 and TRBJ2-3; D may be TRBD1 (5 bases). Looked up from germline, CDR1 is SGHAT and CDR2 is FQNNGV. This CDR3 is built from 16 residues. Trimming pared 1 base from V and 3 bases from J, leaving 14 bases between. In DNA, the CDR3 is TGTGCCAGCAGCTTAGGTGGGCAGGGTGGGACAGATACGCAGTATTTT. It is translated as CASSLGGQGGTDTQYF.

V is TRBV3-1 (or the pseudogene TRBV3-2) and J is TRBJ2-1; TRBD2 matches 14 bases. J gave up 8 bases and V 2 bases, and 5 bases lay outside the gene matches. The germline V gene has CDR1 LGHDT and CDR2 YNNKEL (reference sequence). The CDR3 totals 16 residues. The CDR3 loop reads CASSQPGLAGEDEQFF. CDR3 DNA sequence: TGTGCCAGCAGCCAACCGGGACTAGCGGGAGAGGATGAGCAGTTCTTC.

This clone occurred a few times. The J gene is TRBJ2-7, the V gene TRBV4-2, with D perhaps TRBD1 (6 bases). The CDR3 extends over 14 amino acids. The germline CDR1 and CDR2 sequences are LGHNA and YNFKEQ. Trimming took 0 bases from V and 5 from J, leaving 11 bases between them. In DNA form, the CDR3 reads TGTGCCAGCAGCCAAGAACTTCGGGACAACGAGCAGTACTTC. Amino acid sequence: CASSQELRDNEQYF.

CDR3 region: CSVEDRQGTYEQYF. The CDR3 DNA sequence: TGCAGCGTTGAAGATCGACAGGGGACCTACGAGCAGTACTTC. V and J are TRBV29-1 and TRBJ2-7; TRBD1 matches at 8 bases. This CDR3 has 14 residues. V trimming: 0 bases; J trimming: 2 bases; junction bases outside the gene matches: 3. CDR1 SQVTM and CDR2 ANQGSEA come from the germline V gene.

For the CDR3, the DNA is TGTGCCAGCAGCTTAGCCGGGGGCGCGGGGGGATGGGAGCAGTTCTTC. It yields the protein CASSLAGGAGGWEQFF. This rearrangement joins TRBV7-2 to TRBJ2-1, with 8 bases fitting TRBD2. Germline V gives CDR1 SGHTA, CDR2 FQGNSA. The J segment lost 10 bases and the V segment lost 0 bases, leaving 11 bases of the junction unmatched. CDR3 length: 16 amino acids.